This passage covers 31 T cell receptor beta chains from one sample sequenced in a study of response to subunit inactivated influenza vaccine. From the RT-PCR reads, TCRdb called clonotypes with MiXCR, one entry per CDR3 protein. The sample carries roughly 570,000 distinct CDR3 sequences, about 15% recorded once. The sequencing here drew on PBMCs from blood, taken about 13 days after vaccination. All receptors derive from a man between 50 and 59 years old who received an inactivated influenza vaccine.

The chain carries TRBV29-1 and TRBJ2-1, with D unresolved. The ends were cut back, 3 bases at V and 0 bases at J, with 12 bases in the middle. This CDR3 contains 15 residues. Germline V lookup: CDR1 SQVTM, CDR2 ANQGSEA. As DNA, the CDR3 is TGCAGCGTTGAGGGAACCCTAAGCTCCTACAATGAGCAGTTCTTC. This encodes CSVEGTLSSYNEQFF.

The rearrangement joins TRBV11-2 to TRBJ2-5; D possibly corresponds to TRBD1 (5 bases). Germline loops: CDR1 SGHAT, CDR2 FQNNGV. The CDR3 loop spans 14 amino acids. With 2 bases removed from V and 2 bases from J, the gap between germline ends came to 9 bases. This CDR3 reads CASSLTPGQETQYF. CDR3 DNA: TGTGCCAGCAGCTTAACACCAGGGCAAGAGACCCAGTACTTC. Complete variable domain (other parts from reference TRBV11-2 and TRBJ2-5): EAGVAQSPRYKIIEKRQSVAFWCNPISGHATLYWYQQILGQGPKLLIQFQNNGVVDDSQLPKDRFSAERLKGVDSTLKIQPAKLEDSAVYLCASSLTPGQETQYFGPGTRLLVL.

There are many counts of this clonotype. The rearrangement uses TRBV5-5 and TRBJ2-4, with a tentative D call TRBD1 (6 bases). The CDR3 spans 17 residues. V was cut by 0 bases and J by 0 bases, with 13 bases left in between. From germline, CDR1 is SGHKS and CDR2 YYEKEE (reference sequence). CDR3 sequence: CASSLATGHLAKNIQYF. The CDR3 region has the DNA TGTGCCAGCAGCTTGGCAACGGGACACTTAGCCAAAAACATTCAGTACTTC. Full variable domain (rest looked up from reference TRBV5-5 and TRBJ2-4): DAGVTQSPTHLIKTRGQQVTLRCSPISGHKSVSWYQQVLGQGPQFIFQYYEKEERGRGNFPDRFSARQFPNYSSELNVNALLLGDSALYLCASSLATGHLAKNIQYFGAGTRLSVL.

This clonotype showed up just a few times. The J gene is TRBJ2-1, the V gene TRBV25-1, with TRBD2 identical over 12 bases. J was trimmed by 5 bases and V by 0 bases; bases with no gene match: 5. Germline loops: CDR1 MGHDK, CDR2 SYGVNS. The length of the CDR3 is 17 residues. The CDR3 sequence is CASSEYFPSGGDNEQFF. The CDR3, as DNA: TGTGCCAGCAGTGAATATTTTCCTAGCGGGGGGGACAATGAGCAGTTCTTC.

V is TRBV25-1 and J is TRBJ2-5; no clear D gene. Germline V gene lookup returns CDR1 MGHDK and CDR2 SYGVNS. Trimming shortened V by 4 bases and J by 3 bases, and 6 bases separated the two germline ends. This CDR3 comprises 12 residues. CDR3 in amino acids: CASSGGKETQYF. The CDR3 DNA is TGTGCCAGCAGTGGTGGGAAAGAGACCCAGTACTTC. Looking up the rest from reference TRBV25-1 and TRBJ2-5 gives the full variable domain: EADIYQTPRYLVIGTGKKITLECSQTMGHDKMYWYQQDPGMELHLIHYSYGVNSTEKGDLSSESTVSRIRTEHFPLTLESARPSHTSQYLCASSGGKETQYFGPGTRLLVL.

This clonotype turned up a few times. The rearrangement links TRBV6-5 to TRBJ2-7; 7 bases agree with TRBD1. Germline loops: CDR1 MNHEY, CDR2 SVGAGI. With V trimmed by 3 bases and J by 2 bases, 10 bases remained unmatched. This CDR3 has 16 residues. CDR3 region: CASSYRAGTDTYEQYF. In nucleotides, the CDR3 is TGTGCCAGCAGTTATCGGGCCGGGACAGACACCTACGAGCAGTACTTC.

J is TRBJ2-7 and V is TRBV18; the D gene is possibly TRBD1 (5 bases). Trimming pared 2 bases from V and 1 base from J, leaving 12 bases between. The CDR3 sequence is 15 residues long. Looked up from germline, CDR1 is KGHSH and CDR2 is LQKENI. CDR3 protein: CASSPGQQESYEQYF. The CDR3 coding sequence is TGTGCCAGCTCACCAGGCCAACAGGAGTCCTACGAGCAGTACTTC.

This clonotype was seen many times. V gene TRBV5-1 combines with J gene TRBJ2-1; 8 bases agree with TRBD1. The germline CDR1 and CDR2 sequences are SGHRS and YFSETQ. With 4 bases clipped from V and 0 bases from J, the junction kept 3 bases outside the gene matches. The CDR3 totals 15 residues. DNA of the CDR3: TGCGCCAGCAGCCCGGACAGGGACTCCTACAATGAGCAGTTCTTC. Protein product: CASSPDRDSYNEQFF.

The V and J genes are TRBV7-2 and TRBJ2-4; D remains unclear. From germline, CDR1 is SGHTA and CDR2 FQGNSA. The V end was cut by 2 bases, the J end by 6 bases, with 11 bases between. CDR3 length: 14 residues. The CDR3 protein is CASSLLEPPNIQYF. The CDR3 DNA is TGTGCCAGCAGCTTATTAGAGCCTCCAAACATTCAGTACTTC.

This clonotype was counted a few times. This sequence joins TRBV4-3 and TRBJ2-3; 9 bases agree with TRBD2. CDR3 length: 17 amino acids. The germline V gene has CDR1 LGHNA and CDR2 YSLEER. V gave up 1 base and J gave up 0 bases; unmatched junction bases: 5. CDR3 sequence (DNA): TGCGCCAGCAGCCAAGCGTTAGCGGGGGTCAGCACAGATACGCAGTATTTT. Translating it yields CASSQALAGVSTDTQYF.

The rearrangement joins TRBV20-1 to TRBJ2-3, with 9 bases matching TRBD2. There are 15 residues in the CDR3. V shed 2 bases, J shed 2 bases, and the junction held 5 bases outside the gene matches. The V gene's germline CDR1 is DFQATT and CDR2 SNEGSKA (reference sequence). In DNA, the CDR3 is TGCAGTGCTAGACGGCGGGGGGGCCACACAGATACGCAGTATTTT. Translating it yields CSARRRGGHTDTQYF.

This chain connects TRBV10-3 to TRBJ1-1; TRBD1 matches 7 bases. The CDR3 contains 15 residues. Unmatched junction bases numbered 5, after V lost 4 bases and J lost 0 bases. Germline V CDR1 and CDR2: ENHRY, SYGVKD. This CDR3 reads CAISAGDSLNTEAFF. The CDR3 region has the DNA TGTGCCATCAGTGCCGGGGACAGCTTGAACACTGAAGCTTTCTTT.

The chain joins TRBV12-3 or TRBV12-4 to TRBJ1-1, with no clear D. The germline V and J ends were trimmed by 3 bases and 5 bases, with 13 bases remaining between them. The CDR3 sequence is 14 residues long. The CDR3 sequence is CASSFGNRGTEAFF. In DNA, the CDR3 is TGTGCCAGCAGTTTCGGGAACAGAGGGACTGAAGCTTTCTTT.

The rearrangement joins TRBV3-1 to TRBJ2-3; D ambiguous. Looked up from germline, CDR1 is LGHDT and CDR2 is YNNKEL (reference sequence). The CDR3 sequence is 17 residues long. V was pared by 4 bases and J by 2 bases, with 19 bases between. The CDR3 loop is CASSRPCSSPFTDTQYF. The CDR3 region has the DNA TGTGCCAGCAGCCGCCCCTGCTCCTCGCCCTTCACAGATACGCAGTATTTT.

A few counts support this clonotype. The chain is built from TRBV10-3 and TRBJ1-5, with TRBD1 matching 7 bases. CDR3 length: 16 amino acids. V lost 0 bases, J lost 1 base, and 3 bases stayed unmatched. Germline V gives CDR1 ENHRY, CDR2 SYGVKD. The CDR3 here is CAISESGDRSNQPQHF. The DNA of the CDR3 is TGTGCCATCAGTGAGTCAGGGGACAGAAGCAATCAGCCCCAGCATTTT.

In this sample, this clonotype turned up a few times. The V gene is TRBV7-9, the J gene TRBJ2-7; 8 bases align to TRBD1. V shed 10 bases, J shed 6 bases, and the junction held 8 bases outside the gene matches. Germline V lookup: CDR1 SEHNR, CDR2 FQNEAQ (reference sequence). The CDR3 consists of 12 residues. The CDR3 nucleotides read TGTGCCATCAGTGCAGGGGGCCTCGAGCAGTACTTC. Translating it yields CAISAGGLEQYF.

Only one count was recorded for this clonotype. The V and J genes are TRBV15 and TRBJ2-3; D remains unclear. The CDR3 consists of 13 residues. V was clipped by 1 base and J by 4 bases, with 6 bases between them. Per the germline V gene, CDR1 is LNHNV and CDR2 is YYDKDF (reference sequence). The CDR3 region has the DNA TGTGCCACCAGCAGAGCCGTGCCAGATACGCAGTATTTT. Protein product: CATSRAVPDTQYF.

The chain couples TRBV14 to TRBJ1-2; D unclear. There are 13 residues in the CDR3. Trimming took off 5 bases at V and 2 bases at J, with 9 bases between the two ends. Germline CDR1 SGHDN, CDR2 FVKESK. The CDR3 nucleotides are TGTGCCAGCAGCACCATTTCGAACTATGGCTACACCTTC. The encoded protein is CASSTISNYGYTF.

The chain employs TRBV5-1 and TRBJ2-7; 7 positions match TRBD1. Per germline, CDR1 SGHRS and CDR2 YFSETQ. After removal of 1 base from V and 3 bases from J, the junction contained 19 bases not matched to a gene. The CDR3 spans 19 residues. CDR3 loop: CASSLQTGAPGTMVYEQYF. The CDR3, as DNA: TGCGCCAGCAGCTTGCAAACAGGGGCTCCGGGGACCATGGTCTACGAGCAGTACTTC. The full variable domain, in which reference TRBV5-1 and TRBJ2-7 provide the parts outside the CDR3, is KAGVTQTPRYLIKTRGQQVTLSCSPISGHRSVSWYQQTPGQGLQFLFEYFSETQRNKGNFPGRFSGRQFSNSRSEMNVSTLELGDSALYLCASSLQTGAPGTMVYEQYFGPGTRLTVT.

At least ten counts were recorded for this clonotype. The chain recombines TRBV9 with TRBJ2-1; 12 bases map to TRBD1. The ends lost 7 bases at V and 7 bases at J; junction bases unmatched: 6. The CDR3 spans 14 residues. Germline V CDR1 and CDR2: SGDLS, YYNGEE. CDR3 nucleotide sequence: TGTGCCAGCTCCGGGACAGGGGGCTGGAATGAGCAGTTCTTC. Translating it yields CASSGTGGWNEQFF.

The chain links TRBV6-5 to TRBJ2-5; D possibly corresponds to TRBD2 (5 bases). This CDR3 has 12 amino acids. Germline V CDR1 and CDR2: MNHEY, SVGAGI. V lost 4 bases and J 7 bases, leaving 10 bases between the germline ends. Here the CDR3 DNA reads TGTGCCAGCAGTTTCCAACGGGGGACCCAGTACTTC. It codes for CASSFQRGTQYF.

This clonotype was counted between two and nine times. This chain connects TRBV7-9 to TRBJ1-4; 7 bases are a match to TRBD1. V trimming: 5 bases; J trimming: 3 bases; junction bases outside the gene matches: 6. The germline V gene has CDR1 SEHNR and CDR2 FQNEAQ (reference sequence). The CDR3 is 15 residues long. The CDR3 loop reads CASSGQGGPNEKLFF. DNA for the CDR3: TGTGCCAGCAGCGGGCAGGGGGGCCCTAATGAAAAACTGTTTTTT.

About this clonotype: Given a much more abundant clone one base away, this may be a read error. Lacking the conserved final phenylalanine or tryptophan, this CDR3 likely reflects a read error. The rearrangement joins TRBV7-8 to TRBJ2-7, with D unresolved. The CDR3 has 15 amino acids. Germline V gives CDR1 SGHVS, CDR2 FQNEAQ. Trimming removed 2 bases from V and 3 bases from J, with 14 bases in between. CDR3 nucleotides: TGTGCCAGCAGCTTAAAGGGCGGAAACTTCTACGAGCAGTACCTC. Its translation: CASSLKGGNFYEQYL.

This clonotype was counted a few times. The V and J genes are TRBV12-5 and TRBJ1-6; D gene unclear. Germline values: CDR1 LGHNT, CDR2 FRNRAP. There are 16 residues in the CDR3. Trimming removed 5 bases from V and 8 bases from J, with 19 bases in between. CDR3: CASGPPRGVSDSPLHF. DNA of the CDR3: TGTGCTAGTGGTCCCCCCCGTGGAGTATCGGATTCACCCCTCCACTTT.

The sample holds many counts of this clonotype. J is TRBJ1-6 and V is TRBV12-3 or TRBV12-4, with D possibly matching TRBD1 (5 bases). The V end lost 2 bases, the J end lost 5 bases, and 10 bases lay between the germline ends. CDR3 length: 15 residues. CDR3 sequence: CASSLSGPNNSPLHF. The CDR3 DNA reads TGTGCCAGCAGTTTATCGGGACCGAATAATTCACCCCTCCACTTT.

This clonotype came up a few times. The chain combines TRBV7-9 with TRBJ1-4; D remains ambiguous. This CDR3 contains 15 residues. Germline CDR1 SEHNR, CDR2 FQNEAQ (reference sequence). V lost 1 base and J lost 7, with 13 bases in between. CDR3 coding DNA: TGTGCCAGCAGCTTAGGGGCCAGGTCGGTTGAAAAACTGTTTTTT. This gives the protein CASSLGARSVEKLFF. Together with reference TRBV7-9 and TRBJ1-4, the CDR3 gives the full variable domain: DTGVSQNPRHKITKRGQNVTFRCDPISEHNRLYWYRQTLGQGPEFLTYFQNEAQLEKSRLLSDRFSAERPKGSFSTLEIQRTEQGDSAMYLCASSLGARSVEKLFFGSGTQLSVL.

As DNA, the CDR3 is TGTGCCAGCAGCCCCCGGGGTAGCGGGACGTACAATGAGCAGTTCTTC. Amino acid sequence: CASSPRGSGTYNEQFF. The chain joins TRBV9 to TRBJ2-1, with 8 bases that match TRBD2. This CDR3 contains 16 residues. With 4 bases clipped from V and 4 bases from J, the junction kept 10 bases outside the gene matches. Germline assignment: CDR1 SGDLS and CDR2 YYNGEE.

This chain links TRBV28 with TRBJ2-4, with 10 nucleotides matching TRBD1. The CDR3 runs to 16 residues. Germline CDR1 reads MDHEN; CDR2 reads SYDVKM. V shed 3 bases and J 4 bases; nucleotides not matched to a gene: 6. The CDR3 here is CASSLIGTGAKNIQYF. The CDR3 DNA follows: TGTGCCAGCAGTTTGATCGGGACAGGGGCAAAAAACATTCAGTACTTC.

This clonotype was counted ten times or more. V usage is TRBV4-3 and J usage is TRBJ2-3, with D possibly being TRBD2 (7 bases). The germline V gene has CDR1 LGHNA and CDR2 YSLEER. CDR3 length: 16 amino acids. The V and J ends lost 0 bases and 4 bases respectively, with 14 bases between them. The CDR3 DNA sequence: TGCGCCAGCAGCCAAGATGGCCGGGGGGCCTCAGATACGCAGTATTTT. It specifies CASSQDGRGASDTQYF.

CDR3 loop: CASSLEGDPPFCSEQYF. In DNA, the CDR3 is TGCGCCAGCAGCTTGGAGGGGGACCCTCCGTTCTGCAGCGAGCAGTACTTC. The chain carries TRBV5-1 and TRBJ2-7; TRBD1 might be the D (6 bases). The ends were cut back, 0 bases at V and 6 bases at J, with 22 bases in the middle. CDR3 length: 17 residues. Germline V gives CDR1 SGHRS, CDR2 YFSETQ.

This clonotype was counted only a few times. The chain recombines TRBV7-9 with TRBJ2-7; the D is unclear. The ends were cut back, 2 bases at V and 3 bases at J, with 11 bases in the middle. The germline V gene has CDR1 SEHNR and CDR2 FQNEAQ (reference sequence). The CDR3 is 14 amino acids. This CDR3 reads CASSLSREYYEQYF. DNA for the CDR3: TGTGCCAGCAGCTTAAGCCGAGAGTACTACGAGCAGTACTTC.